The source of this T cell receptor beta chain is a study of CD8+CD57+ T cells in acquired aplastic anemia. Study-wide background: Sorted cells (CD4+ and CD8+) yielded DNA amounts that averaged 3.2 ug.

Profiles of TCR beta VDJ and CDR3 were generated from a genomic DNA template. A single record per CDR3 protein comes from TCRdb applying MiXCR to the reads. The sample has tens of thousands of distinct CDR3 sequences, approximately 73% seen once; the top ten hold 22%. This CDR3 has 16 amino acids. V dropped 4 bases and J dropped 1; count of bases not matched to a gene: 10. Germline V lookup: CDR1 MGHRA, CDR2 YSYEKL. Study conclusions and caveats: The study identified twenty-nine CD8+ CDR3 sequences shared by patients and controls. Patients and healthy controls showed no significant CD8+ Simpson's diversity difference.

On this clonotype itself: Its antigen is still unknown.

This sequence joins TRBV4-1 and TRBJ2-7; 7 positions agree with TRBD2. The receptor's source is a human donor in good health, serving as a control. Sequencing was performed on sorted CD4+, CD8+, or CD8+CD57+ T cells (not recorded which) from PBMCs. The CDR3 DNA follows: TGCGCCAGCAGCCCCAATCTCCAGCGGGGATCCTACGAGCAGTACTTC. This codes for CASSPNLQRGSYEQYF.